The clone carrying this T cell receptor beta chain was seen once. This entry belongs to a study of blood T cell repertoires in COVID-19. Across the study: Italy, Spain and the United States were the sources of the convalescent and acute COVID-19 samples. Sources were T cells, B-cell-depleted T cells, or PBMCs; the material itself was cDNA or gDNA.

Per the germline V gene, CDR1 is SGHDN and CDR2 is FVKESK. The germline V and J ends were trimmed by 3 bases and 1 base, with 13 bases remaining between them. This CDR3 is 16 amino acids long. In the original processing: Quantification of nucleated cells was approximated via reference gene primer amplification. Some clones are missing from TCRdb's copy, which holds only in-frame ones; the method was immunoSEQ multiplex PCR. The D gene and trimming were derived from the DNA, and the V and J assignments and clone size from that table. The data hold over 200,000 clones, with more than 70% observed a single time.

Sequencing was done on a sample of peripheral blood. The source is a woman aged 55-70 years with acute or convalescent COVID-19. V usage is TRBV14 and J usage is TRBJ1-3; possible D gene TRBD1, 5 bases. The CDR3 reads CASSHPGLLSGNTIYF. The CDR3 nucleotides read TGTGCCAGCAGCCATCCGGGACTTCTATCTGGAAACACCATATATTTT.